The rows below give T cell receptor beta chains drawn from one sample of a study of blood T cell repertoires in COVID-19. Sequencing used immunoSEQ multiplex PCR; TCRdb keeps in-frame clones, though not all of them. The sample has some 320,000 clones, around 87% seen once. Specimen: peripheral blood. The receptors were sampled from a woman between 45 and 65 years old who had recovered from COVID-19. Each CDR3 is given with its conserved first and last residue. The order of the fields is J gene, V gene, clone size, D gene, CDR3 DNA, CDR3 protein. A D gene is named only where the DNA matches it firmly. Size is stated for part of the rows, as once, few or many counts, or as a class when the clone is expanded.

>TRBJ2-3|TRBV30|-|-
TGTGCCTGGAGTGTCTCCGATACGCAGTATTTT
CAWSVSDTQYF
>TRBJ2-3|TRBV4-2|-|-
TGTGCCAGCAGCCCCGATAGACTAGGTTTGGGAGATACGCAGTATTTT
CASSPDRLGLGDTQYF
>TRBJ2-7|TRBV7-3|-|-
TGTGCCAGCAGCTTATCGGCAGGACTCTCCTACGAGCAGTACTTC
CASSLSAGLSYEQYF
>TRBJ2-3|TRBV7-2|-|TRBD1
TGTGCCAGCAGCTTCAGGGGGCCCGGCACAGATACGCAGTATTTT
CASSFRGPGTDTQYF
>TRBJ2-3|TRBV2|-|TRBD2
TGTGCCAGCAGACTAGCGGGGTCAACAGATACGCAGTATTTT
CASRLAGSTDTQYF
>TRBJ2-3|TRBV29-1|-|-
TGCAGCGTTAGGGACTCTATAAAATCCAACACAGATACGCAGTATTTT
CSVRDSIKSNTDTQYF
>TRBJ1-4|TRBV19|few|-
TGTGCCAGTAGCCCGGGTGGGGCGAAAAAACTGTTTTTT
CASSPGGAKKLFF
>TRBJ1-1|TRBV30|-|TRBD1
TGTGCCTGGCGGACAGGGGCCTCGAACACTGAAGCTTTCTTT
CAWRTGASNTEAFF
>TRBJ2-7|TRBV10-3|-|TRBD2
TGTGCCATCAGTGAGTCTAGGGCGGGAGCTCGGTCCGAGCAGTACTTC
CAISESRAGARSEQYF
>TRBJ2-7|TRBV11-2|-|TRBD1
TGTGCCAGCAGCTTCACAGGGGGCCCCTACGAGCAGTACTTC
CASSFTGGPYEQYF
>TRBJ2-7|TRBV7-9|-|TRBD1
TGTGCCAGCAGCTTACCCGAGACAGGGTCGTACGAGCAGTACTTC
CASSLPETGSYEQYF
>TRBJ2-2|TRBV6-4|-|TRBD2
TGTGCCAGCAGTGACTCGGCGGGAGACACCGGGGAGCTGTTTTTT
CASSDSAGDTGELFF
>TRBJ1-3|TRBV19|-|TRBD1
TGTGCCAGTAGTATTCGGGACAGGGGAACCTCTGGAAACACCATATATTTT
CASSIRDRGTSGNTIYF
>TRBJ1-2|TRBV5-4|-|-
TGTGCCAGCAGCTTGGACAGGGACTATGGCTACACCTTC
CASSLDRDYGYTF
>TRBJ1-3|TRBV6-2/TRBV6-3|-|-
TGTGCCAGCAGTTACGGGAGCTCTGGAAACACCATATATTTT
CASSYGSSGNTIYF
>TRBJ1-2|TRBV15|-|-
TGTGCCACCAGCAGAACCTCACCCCGGGACACCCCTAACTATGGCTACACCTTC
CATSRTSPRDTPNYGYTF
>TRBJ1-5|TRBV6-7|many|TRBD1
TGTGCCAGCAGTTACTTAGCCACAGGGGAGGTTTTACAGCCCCAGCATTTT
CASSYLATGEVLQPQHF
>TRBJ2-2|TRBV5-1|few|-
TGCGCCAGCAGCTTGAACTCCGCGGGCGGGGAGCTGTTTTTT
CASSLNSAGGELFF
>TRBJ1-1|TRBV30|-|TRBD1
TGTGCCTGGAAGGGAGTGGGCAGGGGGCATTTTGAAGCTTTCTTT
CAWKGVGRGHFEAFF
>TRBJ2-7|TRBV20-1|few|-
TGCAGTGCGTCAGTGGCCTACGAGCAGTACTTC
CSASVAYEQYF
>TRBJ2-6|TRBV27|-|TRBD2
TGTGCCAGCAGTTCAATACGGACTAGCGGCTACTGGGCCTCTCTCTCTGGGGCCAACGTCCTGACTTTC
CASSSIRTSGYWASLSGANVLTF
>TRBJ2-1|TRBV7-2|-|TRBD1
TGTGCCAGCAGCTCTTTTACAGGGGATGAGCAGTTCTTC
CASSSFTGDEQFF
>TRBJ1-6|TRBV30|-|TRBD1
TGTGCCTGGGGACAGGGGAATTCACCCCTCCACTTT
CAWGQGNSPLHF
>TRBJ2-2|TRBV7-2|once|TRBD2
TGTGCCAGCAGCTTGGGTCTAGCGGGAACCGGGGAGCTGTTTTTT
CASSLGLAGTGELFF